Sequencing of this TCR beta chain was carried out in a study of T-cell memory formation after mild COVID-19. MiXCR was run by TCRdb on the 5' RACE reads, yielding one entry per CDR3 protein. This table holds 550,000 to 600,000 distinct CDR3 sequences, roughly 17% found once. In its sample, this clonotype was seen a few times. Its antigen is still unknown. Broader study findings: Pre-infection memory showed some responding clones, and this suggested that cross-reactive memory joined.

Between the trimmed V and J ends, which lost 1 base and 0 bases, there was a span of 13 bases. The CDR3 extends over 17 amino acids. CDR1 is MGHRA, CDR2 YSYEKL, per germline. This TCR came from an adult woman who had mild COVID-19 (a few samples of this study predate the infection). Cell type and time point are not known. Specimen: PBMCs or a T cell subset sorted from them (not recorded which). V usage is TRBV4-1 and J usage is TRBJ1-5; D not resolved. The CDR3: CASSQAGSPYSNQPQHF. The CDR3 nucleotides are TGCGCCAGCAGCCAAGCGGGCAGTCCTTATAGCAATCAGCCCCAGCATTTT.